The T cell receptor (beta chain) described here comes from a study of shared clonotypes between healthy human individuals. The assay was immunoSEQ multiplex PCR, and TCRdb's table has in-frame clones only and misses some. This table holds more than 2 million clones, 90% to 95% found once. Germline V gives CDR1 MNHNY, CDR2 SVGAGI (reference sequence). The V end lost 0 bases, the J end lost 2 bases, and 7 bases lay between the germline ends. This CDR3 has 14 amino acids. The source of this sequence is a man aged 18-30 years in good health. The sample was naive CD4+ T cells sorted from blood. Subset in this sample: CD45RA+ positively selected. V is TRBV6-6 and J is TRBJ1-2; D is uncertain. For the CDR3, the DNA is TGTGCCAGCAGTTACTCGCTGGGGAACTATGGCTACACCTTC. Translation: CASSYSLGNYGYTF.